A single TCR beta chain is shown here with its context. Its target is not known. There are 14 residues in the CDR3. V shed 10 bases and J shed 10 bases, with 23 bases lying between them. Germline-derived CDR1 and CDR2 are MDHEN and SYDVKM. This entry comes from a study of OX40 agonist ivuxolimab in advanced cancers. About the research overall: From 23 to 79 years was the age range, with a mean of 60 years, and 70% to 85% were male. Findings and limits, study-wide: Not determined was the antigen specificity of the expanded peripheral T cells. Low normalized T-cell clonal expansion also characterized some of the nonresponders. Clonal expansion by week 6 occurred in CD4+ and CD8+ blood T cells (at 0.1 to 3.0 mg/kg).

TCRdb keeps only in-frame clones here, not all; method: immunoSEQ multiplex PCR. Among 55,000 to 65,000 clones listed, about 86% were seen once. Sample: CD4+ or CD8+ T cells sorted from blood, taken in a trial of the OX40 agonist ivuxolimab. The chain carries TRBV28 and TRBJ2-1; D is possibly TRBD1 (7 bases). This receptor was taken from an adult with an advanced solid tumor such as melanoma, head and neck, liver or kidney cancer. The CDR3 sequence is CAILGGTAVREQFF. The CDR3 DNA reads TGTGCCATTTTGGGCGGGACAGCCGTCAGGGAGCAGTTCTTC.